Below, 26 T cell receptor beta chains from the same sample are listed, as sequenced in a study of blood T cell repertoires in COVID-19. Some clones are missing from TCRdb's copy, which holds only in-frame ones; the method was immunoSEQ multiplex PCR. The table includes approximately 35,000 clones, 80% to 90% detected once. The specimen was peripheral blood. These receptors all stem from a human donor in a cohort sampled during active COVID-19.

The CDR3: CASRRSIGVETQYF. DNA of the CDR3: TGTGCCAGTAGACGGAGTATCGGGGTGGAGACCCAGTACTTC. The chain carries TRBV19 and TRBJ2-5; maybe TRBD2 (5 bases). This CDR3 spans 14 amino acids. Germline V CDR1 and CDR2: LNHDA, SQIVND (reference sequence). Trimming took off 6 bases at V and 5 bases at J, with 16 bases between the two ends.

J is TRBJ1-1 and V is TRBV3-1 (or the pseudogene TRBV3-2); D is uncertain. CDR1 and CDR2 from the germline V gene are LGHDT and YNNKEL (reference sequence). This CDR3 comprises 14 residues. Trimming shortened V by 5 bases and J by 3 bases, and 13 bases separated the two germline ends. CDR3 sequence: CASSSSEVDTEAFF. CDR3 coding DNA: TGTGCCAGCAGCTCGTCGGAGGTGGACACTGAAGCTTTCTTT.

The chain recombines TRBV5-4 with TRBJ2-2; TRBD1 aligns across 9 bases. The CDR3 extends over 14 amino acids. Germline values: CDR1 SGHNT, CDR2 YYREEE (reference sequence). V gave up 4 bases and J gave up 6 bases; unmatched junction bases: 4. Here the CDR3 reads CASSRQGGPGELFF. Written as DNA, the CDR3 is TGTGCCAGCAGCCGACAGGGGGGACCCGGGGAGCTGTTTTTT.

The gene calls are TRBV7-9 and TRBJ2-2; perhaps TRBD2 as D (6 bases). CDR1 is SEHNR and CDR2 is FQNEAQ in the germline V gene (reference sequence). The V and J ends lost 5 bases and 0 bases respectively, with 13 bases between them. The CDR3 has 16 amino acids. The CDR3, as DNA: TGTGCCAGCAGCCCCCGGTCGGGGGCGAACACCGGGGAGCTGTTTTTT. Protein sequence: CASSPRSGANTGELFF.

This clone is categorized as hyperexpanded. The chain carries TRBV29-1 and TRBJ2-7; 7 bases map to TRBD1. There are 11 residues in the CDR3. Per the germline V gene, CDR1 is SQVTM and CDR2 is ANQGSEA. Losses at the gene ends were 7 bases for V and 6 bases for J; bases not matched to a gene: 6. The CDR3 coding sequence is TGCAGCGCCCGGGACAGCAGCGAGCAGTACTTC. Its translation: CSARDSSEQYF.

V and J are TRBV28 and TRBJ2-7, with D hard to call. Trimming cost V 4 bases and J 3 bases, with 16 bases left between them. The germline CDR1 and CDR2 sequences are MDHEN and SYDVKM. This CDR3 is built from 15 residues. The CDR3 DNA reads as TGTGCCAGCAGTTCCTCCCACGGCGGAGTCTACGAGCAGTACTTC. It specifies CASSSSHGGVYEQYF.

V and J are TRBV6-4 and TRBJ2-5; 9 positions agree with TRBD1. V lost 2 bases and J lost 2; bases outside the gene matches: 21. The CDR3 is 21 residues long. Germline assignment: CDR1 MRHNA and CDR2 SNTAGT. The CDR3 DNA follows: TGTGCCAGCAGTGACGTGCCGGGACAGGGTATTTTGGACCCTCCGCAAGAGACCCAGTACTTC. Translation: CASSDVPGQGILDPPQETQYF.

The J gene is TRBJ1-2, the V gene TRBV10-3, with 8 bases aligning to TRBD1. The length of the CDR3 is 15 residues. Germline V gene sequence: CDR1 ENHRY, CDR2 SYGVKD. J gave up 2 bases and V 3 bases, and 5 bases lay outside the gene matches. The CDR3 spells CAISELTGVNYGYTF. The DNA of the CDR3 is TGTGCCATCAGTGAACTGACAGGGGTAAACTATGGCTACACCTTC.

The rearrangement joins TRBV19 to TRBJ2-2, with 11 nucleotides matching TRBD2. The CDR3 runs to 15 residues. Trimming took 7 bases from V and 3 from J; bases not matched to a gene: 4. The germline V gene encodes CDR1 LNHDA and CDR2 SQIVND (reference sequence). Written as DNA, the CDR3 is TGTGCCAGTAAACCTAGCGGGGGGTACACCGGGGAGCTGTTTTTT. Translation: CASKPSGGYTGELFF.

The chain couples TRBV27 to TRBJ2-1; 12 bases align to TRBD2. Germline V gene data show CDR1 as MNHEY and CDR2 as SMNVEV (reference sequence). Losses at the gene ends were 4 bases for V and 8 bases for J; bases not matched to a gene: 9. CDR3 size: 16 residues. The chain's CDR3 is CASSSKLAGGSHEQFF. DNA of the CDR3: TGTGCCAGCAGTTCCAAACTAGCGGGGGGTTCTCATGAGCAGTTCTTC.

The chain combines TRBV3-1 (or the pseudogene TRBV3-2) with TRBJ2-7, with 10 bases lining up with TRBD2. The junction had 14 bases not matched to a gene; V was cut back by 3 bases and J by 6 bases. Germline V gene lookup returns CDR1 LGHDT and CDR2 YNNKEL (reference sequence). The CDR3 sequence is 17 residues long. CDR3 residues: CASSQPRGGAGGREQYF. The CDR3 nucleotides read TGTGCCAGCAGCCAGCCCCGAGGAGGAGCGGGGGGGCGCGAGCAGTACTTC.

The CDR3 nucleotides are TGTGCCAGCAGCTTAGCTCTAGCGGGGGGGCTCTACGAGCAGTACTTC. This sequence encodes CASSLALAGGLYEQYF. The rearrangement links TRBV7-2 to TRBJ2-7; 12 positions match TRBD2. Germline V gives CDR1 SGHTA, CDR2 FQGNSA. The CDR3 has 16 residues. V dropped 0 bases and J dropped 3; count of bases not matched to a gene: 3.

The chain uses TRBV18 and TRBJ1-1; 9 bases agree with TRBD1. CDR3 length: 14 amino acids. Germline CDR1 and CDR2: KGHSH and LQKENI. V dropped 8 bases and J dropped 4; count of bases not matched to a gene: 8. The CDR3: CASGDRESPTEAFF. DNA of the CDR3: TGTGCCAGCGGGGACAGGGAATCCCCCACTGAAGCTTTCTTT. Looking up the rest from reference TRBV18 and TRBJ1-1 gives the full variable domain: NAGVMQNPRHLVRRRGQEARLRCSPMKGHSHVYWYRQLPEEGLKFMVYLQKENIIDESGMPKERFSAEFPKEGPSILRIQQVVRGDSAAYFCASGDRESPTEAFFGQGTRLTVV.

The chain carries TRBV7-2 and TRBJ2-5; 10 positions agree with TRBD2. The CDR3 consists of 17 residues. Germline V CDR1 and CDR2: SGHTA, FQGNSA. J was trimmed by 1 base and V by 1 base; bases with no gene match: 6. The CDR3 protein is CASSLGVLAGFQETQYF. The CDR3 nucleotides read TGTGCCAGCAGCTTAGGGGTACTAGCGGGATTCCAAGAGACCCAGTACTTC.

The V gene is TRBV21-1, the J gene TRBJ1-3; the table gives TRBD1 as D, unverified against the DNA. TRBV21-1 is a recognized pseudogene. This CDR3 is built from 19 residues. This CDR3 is CASTKAGQTPLHAGNTIYF. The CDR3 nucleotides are TGTGCCAGCACCAAAGCGGGACAAACACCCCTACACGCTGGAAACACCATATATTTT.

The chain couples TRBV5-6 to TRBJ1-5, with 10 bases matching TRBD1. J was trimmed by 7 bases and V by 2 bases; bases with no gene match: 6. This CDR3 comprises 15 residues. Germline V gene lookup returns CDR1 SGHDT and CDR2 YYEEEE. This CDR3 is CASSFGQGEGQPQHF. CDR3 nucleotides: TGTGCCAGCAGCTTTGGACAGGGGGAAGGGCAGCCCCAGCATTTT.

The DNA for the CDR3 is TGTGCCAGCAGCTTAGTGGCTAGCGGGGGGCGGAACACCGGGGAGCTGTTTTTT. Protein: CASSLVASGGRNTGELFF. The chain recombines TRBV7-2 with TRBJ2-2; 11 bases agree with TRBD2. This CDR3 contains 18 residues. The germline V gene encodes CDR1 SGHTA and CDR2 FQGNSA. V shed 1 base, J shed 1 base, and the junction held 5 bases outside the gene matches.

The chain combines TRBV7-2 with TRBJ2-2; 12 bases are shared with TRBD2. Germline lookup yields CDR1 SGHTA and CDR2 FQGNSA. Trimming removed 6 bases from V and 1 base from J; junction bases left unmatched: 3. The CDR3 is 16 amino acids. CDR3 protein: CASRKLAGGNTGELFF. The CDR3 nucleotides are TGTGCCAGCAGAAAACTAGCGGGGGGGAACACCGGGGAGCTGTTTTTT.

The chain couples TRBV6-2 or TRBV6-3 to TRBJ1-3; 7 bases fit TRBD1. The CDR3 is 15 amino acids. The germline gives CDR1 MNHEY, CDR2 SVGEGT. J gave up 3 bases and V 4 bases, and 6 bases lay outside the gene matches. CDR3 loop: CASSSPGQNGNTIYF. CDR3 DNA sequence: TGTGCCAGCAGTTCCCCGGGACAGAATGGAAACACCATATATTTT.

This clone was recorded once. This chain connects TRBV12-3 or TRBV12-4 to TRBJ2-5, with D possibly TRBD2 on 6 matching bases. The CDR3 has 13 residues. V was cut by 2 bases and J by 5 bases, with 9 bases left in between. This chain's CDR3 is CASSLWGVETQYF. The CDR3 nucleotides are TGTGCCAGCAGTTTATGGGGGGTTGAGACCCAGTACTTC.

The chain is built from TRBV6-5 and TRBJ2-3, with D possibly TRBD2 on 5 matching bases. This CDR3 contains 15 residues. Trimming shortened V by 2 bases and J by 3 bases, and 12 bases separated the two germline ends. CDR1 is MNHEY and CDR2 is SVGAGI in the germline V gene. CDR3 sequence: CASSYEGLGTDTQYF. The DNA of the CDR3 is TGTGCCAGCAGTTACGAGGGTTTGGGGACAGATACGCAGTATTTT.

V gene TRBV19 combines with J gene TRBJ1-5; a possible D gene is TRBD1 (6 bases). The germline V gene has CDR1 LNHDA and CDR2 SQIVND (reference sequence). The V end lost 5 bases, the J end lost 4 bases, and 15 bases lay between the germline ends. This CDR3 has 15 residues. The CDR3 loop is CASSGYRVKNQPQHF. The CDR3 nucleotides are TGTGCCAGTAGTGGCTACAGGGTGAAGAATCAGCCCCAGCATTTT.

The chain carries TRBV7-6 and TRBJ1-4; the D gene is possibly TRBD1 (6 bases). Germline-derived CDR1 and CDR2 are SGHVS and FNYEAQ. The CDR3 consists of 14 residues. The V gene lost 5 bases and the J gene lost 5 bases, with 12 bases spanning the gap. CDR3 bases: TGTGCCAGCAGCCACCGTACAGGGAATGAAAAACTGTTTTTT. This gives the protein CASSHRTGNEKLFF.

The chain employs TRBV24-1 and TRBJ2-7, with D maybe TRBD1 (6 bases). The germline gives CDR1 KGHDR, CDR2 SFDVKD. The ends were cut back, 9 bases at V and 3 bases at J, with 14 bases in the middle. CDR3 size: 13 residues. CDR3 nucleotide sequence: TGTGCCACCGGACCCGGGGACAACTACGAGCAGTACTTC. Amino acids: CATGPGDNYEQYF.

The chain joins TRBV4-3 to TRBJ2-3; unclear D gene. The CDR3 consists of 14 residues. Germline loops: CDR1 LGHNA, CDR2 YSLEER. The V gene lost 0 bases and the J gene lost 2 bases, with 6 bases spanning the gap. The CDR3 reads CASSQDRSTDTQYF. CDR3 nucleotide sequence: TGCGCCAGCAGCCAAGACAGATCCACAGATACGCAGTATTTT.

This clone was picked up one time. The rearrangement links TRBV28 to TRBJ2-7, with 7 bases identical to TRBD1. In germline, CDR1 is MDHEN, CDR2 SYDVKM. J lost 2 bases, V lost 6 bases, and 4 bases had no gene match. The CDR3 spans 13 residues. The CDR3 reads CASRKTGAYEQYF. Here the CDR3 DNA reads TGTGCCAGCAGAAAAACAGGGGCCTACGAGCAGTACTTC.